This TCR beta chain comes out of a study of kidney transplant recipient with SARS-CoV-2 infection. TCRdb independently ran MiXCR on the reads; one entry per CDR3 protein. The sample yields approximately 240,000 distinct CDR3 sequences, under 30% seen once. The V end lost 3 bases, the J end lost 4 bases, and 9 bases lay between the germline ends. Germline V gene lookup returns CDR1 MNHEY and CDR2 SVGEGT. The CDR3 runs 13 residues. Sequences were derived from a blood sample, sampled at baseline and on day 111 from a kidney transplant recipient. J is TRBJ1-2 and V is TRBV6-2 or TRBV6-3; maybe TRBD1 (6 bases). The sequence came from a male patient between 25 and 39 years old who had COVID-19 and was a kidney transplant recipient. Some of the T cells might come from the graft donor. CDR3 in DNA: TGTGCCAGCAGTTATCAGGGGACCTATGGCTACACCTTC. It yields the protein CASSYQGTYGYTF.